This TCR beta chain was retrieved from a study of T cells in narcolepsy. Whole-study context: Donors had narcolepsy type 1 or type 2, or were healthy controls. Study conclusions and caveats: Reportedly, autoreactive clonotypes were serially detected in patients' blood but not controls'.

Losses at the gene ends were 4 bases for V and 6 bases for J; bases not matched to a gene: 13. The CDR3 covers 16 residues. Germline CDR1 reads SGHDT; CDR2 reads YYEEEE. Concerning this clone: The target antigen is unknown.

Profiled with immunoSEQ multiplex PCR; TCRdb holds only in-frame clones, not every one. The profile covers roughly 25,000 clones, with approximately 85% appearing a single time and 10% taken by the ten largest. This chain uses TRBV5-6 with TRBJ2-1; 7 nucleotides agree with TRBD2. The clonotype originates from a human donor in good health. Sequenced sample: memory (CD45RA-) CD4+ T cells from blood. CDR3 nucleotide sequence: TGTGCCAGCAGCCGTCCCGCGGGAGTGGGCAGCAATGAGCAGTTCTTC. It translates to CASSRPAGVGSNEQFF.